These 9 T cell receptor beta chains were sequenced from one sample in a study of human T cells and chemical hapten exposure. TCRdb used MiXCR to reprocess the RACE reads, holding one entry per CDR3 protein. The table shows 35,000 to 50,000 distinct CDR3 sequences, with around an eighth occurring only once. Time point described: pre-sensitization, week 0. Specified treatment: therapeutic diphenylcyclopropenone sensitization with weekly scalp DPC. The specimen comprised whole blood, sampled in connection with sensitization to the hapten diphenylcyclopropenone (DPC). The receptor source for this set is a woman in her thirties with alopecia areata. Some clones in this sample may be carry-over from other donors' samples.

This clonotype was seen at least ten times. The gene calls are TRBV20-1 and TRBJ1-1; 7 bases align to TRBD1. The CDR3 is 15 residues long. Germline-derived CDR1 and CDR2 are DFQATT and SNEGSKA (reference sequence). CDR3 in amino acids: CSPALVTGINTEAFF. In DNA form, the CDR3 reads TGCAGCCCCGCCCTCGTGACAGGGATTAACACTGAAGCTTTCTTT.

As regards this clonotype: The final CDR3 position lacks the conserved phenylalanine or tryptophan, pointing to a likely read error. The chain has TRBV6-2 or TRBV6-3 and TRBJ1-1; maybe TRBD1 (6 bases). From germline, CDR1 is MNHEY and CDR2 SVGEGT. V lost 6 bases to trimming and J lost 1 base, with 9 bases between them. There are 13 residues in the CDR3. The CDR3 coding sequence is TGTGCCAGCAGAGAGACAGGGAACACTGAAGCTTTCTTA. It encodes CASRETGNTEAFL.

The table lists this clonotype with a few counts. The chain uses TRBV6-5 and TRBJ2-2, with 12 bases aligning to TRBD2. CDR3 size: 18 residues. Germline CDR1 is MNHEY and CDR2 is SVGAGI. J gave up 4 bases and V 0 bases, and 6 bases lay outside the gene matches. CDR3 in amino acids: CASSYSALAGGLTGELFF. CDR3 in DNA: TGTGCCAGCAGTTACTCCGCTCTAGCGGGAGGGCTCACCGGGGAGCTGTTTTTT.

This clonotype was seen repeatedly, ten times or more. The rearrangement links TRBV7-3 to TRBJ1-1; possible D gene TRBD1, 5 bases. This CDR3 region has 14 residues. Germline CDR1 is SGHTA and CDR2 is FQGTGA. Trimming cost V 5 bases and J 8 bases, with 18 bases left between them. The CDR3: CASSRGHQSREAFF. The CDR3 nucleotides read TGTGCCAGCAGCCGCGGACACCAATCAAGGGAAGCTTTCTTT.

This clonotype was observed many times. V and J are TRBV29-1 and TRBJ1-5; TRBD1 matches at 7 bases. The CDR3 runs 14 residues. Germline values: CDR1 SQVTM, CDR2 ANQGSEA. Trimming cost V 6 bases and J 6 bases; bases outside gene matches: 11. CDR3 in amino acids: CSVATGIAAQPQHF. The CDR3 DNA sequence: TGCAGCGTAGCGACAGGGATTGCTGCTCAGCCCCAGCATTTT.

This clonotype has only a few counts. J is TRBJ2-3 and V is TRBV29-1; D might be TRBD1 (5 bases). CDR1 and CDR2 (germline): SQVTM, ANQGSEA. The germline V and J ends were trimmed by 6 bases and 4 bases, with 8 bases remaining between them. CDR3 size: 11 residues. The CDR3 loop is CSVLTADTQYF. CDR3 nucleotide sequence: TGCAGCGTCTTGACAGCAGATACGCAGTATTTT.

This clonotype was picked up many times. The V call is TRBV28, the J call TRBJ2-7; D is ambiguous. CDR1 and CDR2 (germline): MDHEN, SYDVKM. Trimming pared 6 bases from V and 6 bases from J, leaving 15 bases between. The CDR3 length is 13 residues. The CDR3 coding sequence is TGTGCCAGCAGGCCGAGTTACCGTAGCGAGCAGTACTTC. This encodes CASRPSYRSEQYF.

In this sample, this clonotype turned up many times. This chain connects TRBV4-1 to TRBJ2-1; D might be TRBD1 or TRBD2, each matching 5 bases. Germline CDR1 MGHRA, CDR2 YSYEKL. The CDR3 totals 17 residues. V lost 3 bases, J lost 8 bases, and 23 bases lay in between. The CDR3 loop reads CASSHASEGRASYEQFF. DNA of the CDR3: TGCGCCAGCAGCCATGCCAGTGAGGGGAGAGCCAGCTATGAGCAGTTCTTC.

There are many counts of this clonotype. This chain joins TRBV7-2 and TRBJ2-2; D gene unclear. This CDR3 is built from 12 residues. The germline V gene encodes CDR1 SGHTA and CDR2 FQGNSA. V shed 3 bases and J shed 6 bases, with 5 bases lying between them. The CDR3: CASSFRAGELFF. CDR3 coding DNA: TGTGCCAGCAGCTTCCGCGCCGGGGAGCTGTTTTTT.